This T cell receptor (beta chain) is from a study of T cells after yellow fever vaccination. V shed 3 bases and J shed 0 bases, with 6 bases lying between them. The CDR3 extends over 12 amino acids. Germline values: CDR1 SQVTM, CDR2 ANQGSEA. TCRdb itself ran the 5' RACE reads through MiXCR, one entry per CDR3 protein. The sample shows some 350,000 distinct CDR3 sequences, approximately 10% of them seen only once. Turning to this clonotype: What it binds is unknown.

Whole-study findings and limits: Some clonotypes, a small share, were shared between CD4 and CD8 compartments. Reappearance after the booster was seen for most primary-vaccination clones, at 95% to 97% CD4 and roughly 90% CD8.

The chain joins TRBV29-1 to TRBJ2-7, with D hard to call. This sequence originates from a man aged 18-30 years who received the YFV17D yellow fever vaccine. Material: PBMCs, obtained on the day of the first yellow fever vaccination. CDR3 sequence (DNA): TGCAGCGTTGAGACGGGCTCCTACGAGCAGTACTTC. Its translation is CSVETGSYEQYF.